This entry lists 32 T cell receptor beta chains sequenced from one sample in a study of T cell responses to AZD1222 COVID-19 vaccine. This table comes from immunoSEQ multiplex PCR, and its TCRdb copy is limited to in-frame clones, with some not included. The sample lists 130,000 to 150,000 clones; about 91% were seen once. The sample was peripheral blood, taken on day 0 of AZD1222 vaccination. These receptors were taken from an adult in good health.

This chain joins TRBV7-9 and TRBJ2-7; maybe TRBD2 (6 bases). Trimming took off 5 bases at V and 2 bases at J, with 13 bases between the two ends. CDR1 SEHNR and CDR2 FQNEAQ come from the germline V gene (reference sequence). This CDR3 is built from 14 residues. The CDR3 DNA reads as TGTGCCAGCAGCCAGGGCACTAGCCCCTACGAGCAGTACTTC. This translates into CASSQGTSPYEQYF.

The V call is TRBV7-9, the J call TRBJ1-2; 10 bases are a match to TRBD1. The CDR3 sequence is 17 residues long. CDR1 and CDR2 from the germline V gene are SEHNR and FQNEAQ (reference sequence). Trimming cost V 7 bases and J 7 bases; bases outside gene matches: 18. The CDR3: CASTTGGTGDSLGGYTF. The CDR3, as DNA: TGTGCCAGCACCACCGGGGGGACAGGGGATAGTCTGGGTGGCTACACCTTC. The variable domain in full, completed from reference TRBV7-9 and TRBJ1-2, reads DTGVSQNPRHKITKRGQNVTFRCDPISEHNRLYWYRQTLGQGPEFLTYFQNEAQLEKSRLLSDRFSAERPKGSFSTLEIQRTEQGDSAMYLCASTTGGTGDSLGGYTFGSGTRLTVV.

The V gene is TRBV2, the J gene TRBJ1-1, with 9 nucleotides matching TRBD1. The CDR3 spans 15 residues. Germline CDR1 reads SNHLY; CDR2 reads FYNNEI. V gave up 4 bases and J gave up 5 bases; unmatched junction bases: 8. Written as DNA, the CDR3 is TGTGCCAGCAGTGGACAGGGGGTAGGTAAGACTGAAGCTTTCTTT. Its protein is CASSGQGVGKTEAFF.

This clone was seen just once. CDR3 sequence (DNA): TGTGCCAGCAGCAAGACAGTTCTTAGTACCGGAAACACCATATATTTT. It specifies CASSKTVLSTGNTIYF. The V gene is TRBV7-2, the J gene TRBJ1-3; D perhaps matches TRBD1 (5 bases). Trimming took 5 bases from V and 4 from J, leaving 18 bases between them. CDR3 size: 16 residues. Germline V lookup: CDR1 SGHTA, CDR2 FQGNSA. Based on the CDR3 plus reference TRBV7-2 and TRBJ1-3, the full variable domain is GAGVSQSPSNKVTEKGKDVELRCDPISGHTALYWYRQSLGQGLEFLIYFQGNSAPDKSGLPSDRFSAERTGGSVSTLTIQRTQQEDSAVYLCASSKTVLSTGNTIYFGEGSWLTVV.

The genes are TRBV11-3 and TRBJ2-2; D not resolved. CDR1 is SGHNT and CDR2 is YENEEA in the germline V gene. The CDR3 consists of 13 residues. V was pared by 2 bases and J by 6 bases, with 7 bases between. This CDR3 reads CASSLRQAGELFF. In nucleotides, the CDR3 is TGTGCCAGCAGCTTACGGCAAGCCGGGGAGCTGTTTTTT.

This chain joins TRBV7-2 and TRBJ2-7, with 7 bases matching TRBD1. The CDR3 contains 18 residues. V was pared by 1 base and J by 2 bases, with 14 bases of the junction left unmatched. Looked up from germline, CDR1 is SGHTA and CDR2 is FQGNSA. The CDR3 DNA reads TGTGCCAGCAGCTTAGATGGTGGGGCCGGGACAGTGACCTACGAGCAGTACTTC. This gives the protein CASSLDGGAGTVTYEQYF.

The genes are TRBV6-2 or TRBV6-3 and TRBJ2-1; 8 bases line up with TRBD2. Germline V gives CDR1 MNHEY, CDR2 SVGEGT. The CDR3 is made up of 15 amino acids. V lost 4 bases and J lost 0; bases outside the gene matches: 2. CDR3 in amino acids: CASSSGGTSYNEQFF. CDR3 DNA: TGTGCCAGCAGTTCGGGGGGGACCTCCTACAATGAGCAGTTCTTC.

This clone appeared a single time. This chain joins TRBV3-1 (or the pseudogene TRBV3-2) and TRBJ1-2, with a possible D match to TRBD1 (5 bases). Germline V gives CDR1 LGHDT, CDR2 YNNKEL (reference sequence). V was clipped by 2 bases and J by 7 bases, with 11 bases between them. This CDR3 region has 13 residues. CDR3 nucleotide sequence: TGTGCCAGCAGCCAAATAGGGGTTCTTGGCTACACCTTC. Residues: CASSQIGVLGYTF.

This clone was seen more than once but under ten times. The V call is TRBV7-6, the J call TRBJ1-3; no clear D. The CDR3 is made up of 15 amino acids. Germline V gene sequence: CDR1 SGHVS, CDR2 FNYEAQ. V was cut by 1 base and J by 3 bases, with 10 bases left in between. Written as DNA, the CDR3 is TGTGCCAGCAGCTTAGGACTATCGGGTGGAAACACCATATATTTT. This codes for CASSLGLSGGNTIYF.

V is TRBV7-2 and J is TRBJ1-6; D uncertain. Germline CDR1 is SGHTA and CDR2 is FQGNSA. CDR3 length: 14 amino acids. V lost 1 base, J lost 8 bases, and 9 bases lay in between. Here the CDR3 DNA reads TGTGCCAGCAGCTTAGGGTCCCTATATTCACCCCTCCACTTT. Translating it yields CASSLGSLYSPLHF.

The chain carries TRBV7-2 and TRBJ1-5, with no clear D. Trimming stripped 0 bases from V and 3 bases from J, with 6 bases between. The germline V gene has CDR1 SGHTA and CDR2 FQGNSA. The CDR3 is made up of 14 amino acids. The CDR3 DNA follows: TGTGCCAGCAGCTTAGCGGACTACAATCAGCCCCAGCATTTT. Amino acids: CASSLADYNQPQHF.

The V gene is TRBV28, the J gene TRBJ2-7, with D uncertain. CDR1 and CDR2 (germline): MDHEN, SYDVKM. CDR3 length: 11 residues. The V end lost 5 bases, the J end lost 2 bases, and 4 bases lay between the germline ends. In DNA, the CDR3 is TGTGCCAGCAGTATTACCTACGAGCAGTACTTC. This gives the protein CASSITYEQYF.

The chain is built from TRBV27 and TRBJ1-5, with a weak D call TRBD1 (5 bases). This CDR3 has 13 residues. The germline CDR1 and CDR2 sequences are MNHEY and SMNVEV (reference sequence). The V and J ends lost 7 bases and 2 bases respectively, with 9 bases between them. CDR3 region: CASKRGGNQPQHF. The CDR3 nucleotides read TGTGCCAGCAAGCGAGGGGGCAATCAGCCCCAGCATTTT.

The chain employs TRBV19 and TRBJ1-1; D is ambiguous. With 7 bases removed from V and 3 bases from J, the gap between germline ends came to 18 bases. From germline, CDR1 is LNHDA and CDR2 SQIVND (reference sequence). The CDR3 is made up of 15 amino acids. The CDR3 region is CASTPLTDRYTEAFF. For the CDR3, the DNA is TGTGCCAGTACCCCCTTGACCGACCGCTACACTGAAGCTTTCTTT.

This chain links TRBV5-1 with TRBJ1-6; unclear D gene. The germline V and J ends were trimmed by 0 bases and 0 bases, with 7 bases remaining between them. This CDR3 comprises 16 residues. The germline CDR1 and CDR2 sequences are SGHRS and YFSETQ. DNA for the CDR3: TGCGCCAGCAGCTTGGACCCGACCTCCTATAATTCACCCCTCCACTTT. It codes for CASSLDPTSYNSPLHF.

The chain couples TRBV4-1 to TRBJ1-1; 7 nucleotides match TRBD1. The V gene end was trimmed by 2 bases and the J gene end by 4 bases; junction bases not matched to a gene: 7. Germline V gene sequence: CDR1 MGHRA, CDR2 YSYEKL. There are 15 residues in the CDR3. CDR3 sequence: CASSQPPQGITEAFF. The DNA of the CDR3 is TGCGCCAGCAGCCAACCACCACAGGGGATCACTGAAGCTTTCTTT.

This chain uses TRBV14 with TRBJ1-4; TRBD1 agrees at 7 bases. Germline V gives CDR1 SGHDN, CDR2 FVKESK. The CDR3 is made up of 15 amino acids. Trimming removed 4 bases from V and 8 bases from J; junction bases left unmatched: 10. The CDR3 region is CASSPTRQGGEKLFF. The CDR3 bases are TGTGCCAGCAGCCCGACTCGACAGGGAGGCGAAAAACTGTTTTTT.

The table lists this clone with a count of one. The chain links TRBV30 to TRBJ1-2; 8 bases fit TRBD1. This CDR3 region has 14 residues. Trimming at V came to 2 bases and at J to 5 bases, leaving 7 bases not matched to a gene. Per the germline V gene, CDR1 is GTSNPN and CDR2 is SVGIG (reference sequence). Here the CDR3 reads CAWSPPGQVYGYTF. The CDR3 bases are TGTGCCTGGAGTCCACCGGGACAGGTTTATGGCTACACCTTC.

This chain connects TRBV10-1 to TRBJ2-7, with D perhaps TRBD2 (5 bases). Germline CDR1 WNHNN, CDR2 SYGVQD (reference sequence). This CDR3 is built from 16 residues. The V and J ends lost 0 bases and 1 base respectively, with 13 bases between them. CDR3 amino acids: CASSESTAERSYEQYF. The CDR3 DNA reads as TGCGCCAGCAGTGAGTCGACCGCCGAGCGGTCCTACGAGCAGTACTTC.

The V and J genes are TRBV7-3 and TRBJ2-7, with 8 bases aligning to TRBD1. CDR1 SGHTA and CDR2 FQGTGA come from the germline V gene. J lost 3 bases, V lost 2 bases, and 6 bases had no gene match. CDR3 size: 15 residues. The CDR3 spells CASSLQGTGNYEQYF. The CDR3 DNA is TGTGCCAGCAGCTTACAGGGGACAGGCAACTACGAGCAGTACTTC. Full variable domain (rest looked up from reference TRBV7-3 and TRBJ2-7): GAGVSQTPSNKVTEKGKYVELRCDPISGHTALYWYRQSLGQGPEFLIYFQGTGAADDSGLPNDRFFAVRPEGSVSTLKIQRTERGDSAVYLCASSLQGTGNYEQYFGPGTRLTVT.

The genes are TRBV5-1 and TRBJ2-2; tentative D call: TRBD1 (6 bases). The CDR3 runs to 17 residues. Germline loops: CDR1 SGHRS, CDR2 YFSETQ. The V end was cut by 2 bases, the J end by 4 bases, with 18 bases between. The CDR3, as DNA: TGCGCCAGCAGCTTCCGAATAAGGACAGAGGGCACCGGGGAGCTGTTTTTT. Its protein product is CASSFRIRTEGTGELFF. Full variable domain (rest looked up from reference TRBV5-1 and TRBJ2-2): KAGVTQTPRYLIKTRGQQVTLSCSPISGHRSVSWYQQTPGQGLQFLFEYFSETQRNKGNFPGRFSGRQFSNSRSEMNVSTLELGDSALYLCASSFRIRTEGTGELFFGEGSRLTVL.

The V and J genes are TRBV5-1 and TRBJ2-2, with D possibly matching TRBD1 (6 bases). The CDR3 spans 17 residues. The germline gives CDR1 SGHRS, CDR2 YFSETQ. The ends were cut back, 0 bases at V and 4 bases at J, with 16 bases in the middle. CDR3 bases: TGCGCCAGCAGCTTGGCCGCCTCTGACAGGATCACCGGGGAGCTGTTTTTT. Translating gives CASSLAASDRITGELFF.

Here the CDR3 DNA reads TGTGCCAGCAGCCAAGAACGGGTTAGGGGCTACACCTTC. This translates into CASSQERVRGYTF. This chain uses TRBV3-1 (or the pseudogene TRBV3-2) with TRBJ1-2; D remains unclear. The CDR3 has 13 amino acids. CDR1 and CDR2 (germline): LGHDT, YNNKEL (reference sequence). V lost 0 bases and J 8 bases, leaving 10 bases between the germline ends.

The genes are TRBV7-2 and TRBJ2-5; D call uncertain. The germline V gene has CDR1 SGHTA and CDR2 FQGNSA. The CDR3 runs to 15 residues. V gave up 0 bases and J gave up 3 bases, with 11 bases separating them. CDR3 in DNA: TGTGCCAGCAGCTTAGCGGGGTCCGGTAAAGAGACCCAGTACTTC. This translates into CASSLAGSGKETQYF.

This chain connects TRBV29-1 to TRBJ2-3, with TRBD1 matching over 7 bases. With 2 bases clipped from V and 1 base from J, the junction kept 3 bases outside the gene matches. Looked up from germline, CDR1 is SQVTM and CDR2 is ANQGSEA. The CDR3 consists of 14 residues. The chain's CDR3 is CSVETGDGTDTQYF. The CDR3 nucleotides read TGCAGCGTTGAAACAGGGGATGGCACAGATACGCAGTATTTT.

The chain is built from TRBV6-6 and TRBJ1-1, with a possible D match to TRBD1 (5 bases). Germline-derived CDR1 and CDR2 are MNHNY and SVGAGI (reference sequence). V was shortened by 2 bases and J by 1 base, with 8 bases between the two germline ends. CDR3 size: 14 residues. DNA of the CDR3: TGTGCCAGCAGTTACGGGGGATGGAACACTGAAGCTTTCTTT. It is translated as CASSYGGWNTEAFF.

The chain is built from TRBV9 and TRBJ1-5; D not resolved. V lost 3 bases and J 0 bases, leaving 4 bases between the germline ends. Germline CDR1 and CDR2: SGDLS and YYNGEE. The CDR3 is made up of 13 amino acids. The chain's CDR3 is CASSGNSNQPQHF. CDR3 sequence (DNA): TGTGCCAGCAGCGGTAATAGCAATCAGCCCCAGCATTTT.

V gene TRBV15 combines with J gene TRBJ1-2; TRBD1 is a possible D gene (5 bases). The CDR3 has 14 amino acids. CDR1 and CDR2 from the germline V gene are LNHNV and YYDKDF (reference sequence). V was clipped by 1 base and J by 4 bases, with 10 bases between them. This CDR3 is CATSRVQVTYGYTF. As DNA, the CDR3 is TGTGCCACCAGCAGAGTACAGGTTACCTATGGCTACACCTTC.

The V and J genes are TRBV7-3 and TRBJ2-3, with 8 bases aligning to TRBD2. After removal of 8 bases from V and 4 bases from J, the junction contained 5 bases not matched to a gene. The CDR3 has 13 amino acids. Germline CDR1 and CDR2: SGHTA and FQGTGA. CDR3 sequence (DNA): TGTGCCAGCTCGACTAGCGTATCAGATACGCAGTATTTT. Amino acid sequence: CASSTSVSDTQYF.

A single count supports this clone. The chain couples TRBV28 to TRBJ2-5; TRBD1 matches at 8 bases. CDR1 is MDHEN, CDR2 SYDVKM, per germline. The CDR3 has 15 residues. Trimming at V came to 5 bases and at J to 1 base, leaving 6 bases not matched to a gene. The CDR3 bases are TGTGCCAGCAGTCCCCAGGGGACAGGCCAAGAGACCCAGTACTTC. Translation gives CASSPQGTGQETQYF. Based on the CDR3 plus reference TRBV28 and TRBJ2-5, the full variable domain is DVKVTQSSRYLVKRTGEKVFLECVQDMDHENMFWYRQDPGLGLRLIYFSYDVKMKEKGDIPEGYSVSREKKERFSLILESASTNQTSMYLCASSPQGTGQETQYFGPGTRLLVL.

The chain links TRBV18 to TRBJ2-1; 10 bases match TRBD2. The CDR3 sequence is 13 residues long. Germline loops: CDR1 KGHSH, CDR2 LQKENI. The trim removed 6 bases at V and 8 bases at J, leaving 4 bases unmatched. CDR3 in DNA: TGTGCCAGCTCCGGAGCGGGGGGGCATGAGCAGTTCTTC. Its protein is CASSGAGGHEQFF. The complete variable domain, with remaining parts taken from reference TRBV18 and TRBJ2-1, reads NAGVMQNPRHLVRRRGQEARLRCSPMKGHSHVYWYRQLPEEGLKFMVYLQKENIIDESGMPKERFSAEFPKEGPSILRIQQVVRGDSAAYFCASSGAGGHEQFFGPGTRLTVL.

The gene calls are TRBV7-9 and TRBJ2-7; TRBD1 agrees at 7 bases. V lost 4 bases and J lost 4; bases outside the gene matches: 4. The CDR3 extends over 13 amino acids. Germline V gives CDR1 SEHNR, CDR2 FQNEAQ (reference sequence). CDR3 loop: CASSSGQEYEQYF. CDR3 nucleotide sequence: TGTGCCAGCAGCTCCGGACAGGAGTACGAGCAGTACTTC.